This T cell receptor beta chain is from a study of early T cells in non-severe SARS-CoV-2 infection. About the study: RNA in bulk from unsorted whole blood was sequenced, and chains were unpaired.

Germline lookup yields CDR1 DFQATT and CDR2 SNEGSKA (reference sequence). Trimming removed 7 bases from V and 0 bases from J, with 13 bases in between. The CDR3 is made up of 14 amino acids. Study-level points and caveats: Missing private and CD4 specificities, VDJdb matching favored anti-spike CD8 responses.

A note on this clonotype: Its cognate antigen is unknown.

Unique molecular identifiers tagged individual cDNA molecules. TCRdb reprocessed the 5' RACE reads via MiXCR and lists one record per CDR3 protein. The sample lists 100,000 to 150,000 distinct CDR3 sequences, 15% occurring once. The sequence derives from an adult who was a healthcare worker with PCR-confirmed SARS-CoV-2 infection or an uninfected control (not recorded which). This chain connects TRBV20-1 to TRBJ2-1; possibly TRBD2 for D (7 bases). Sequencing was carried out using whole blood. The CDR3 DNA sequence: TGCAGTGTACGGGGGGCAAGCTCCTACAATGAGCAGTTCTTC. Protein product: CSVRGASSYNEQFF.